The 17 T cell receptor beta chains reported below all come from one sample, sequenced in a study of blood T cell repertoires in COVID-19. TCRdb's copy holds only in-frame clones and misses some; the assay was immunoSEQ multiplex PCR. The sample consists of around 180,000 clones, 88% of them appearing once. Input material: peripheral blood. The receptors originated from a woman in her 30s with acute or convalescent COVID-19.

This clone was seen a handful of times. The gene calls are TRBV27 and TRBJ1-5, with 7 bases that match TRBD1. With V trimmed by 0 bases and J by 4 bases, 9 bases remained unmatched. The CDR3 length is 17 residues. Germline V gene sequence: CDR1 MNHEY, CDR2 SMNVEV (reference sequence). DNA for the CDR3: TGTGCCAGCAGTTTATCGGGGGGACAGCTTACTAATCAGCCCCAGCATTTT. This gives the protein CASSLSGGQLTNQPQHF.

The chain is built from TRBV7-9 and TRBJ2-3; D is possibly TRBD1 (6 bases). CDR1 is SEHNR, CDR2 FQNEAQ, per germline (reference sequence). CDR3 length equals 16 residues. Trimming took 1 base from V and 3 from J, leaving 14 bases between them. CDR3 amino acids: CASSLVGGAVTDTQYF. The DNA of the CDR3 is TGTGCCAGCAGCTTAGTTGGGGGCGCGGTTACAGATACGCAGTATTTT.

The rearrangement links TRBV19 to TRBJ1-1; no firm D call. Per the germline V gene, CDR1 is LNHDA and CDR2 is SQIVND (reference sequence). This CDR3 has 14 residues. Trimming took 3 bases from V and 3 from J, leaving 11 bases between them. CDR3 protein: CASSISGWDTEAFF. Written as DNA, the CDR3 is TGTGCCAGTAGTATTTCAGGATGGGACACTGAAGCTTTCTTT.

The CDR3 region is CASMGAGYTGELFF. The CDR3 DNA reads as TGTGCCAGTATGGGGGCAGGGTACACCGGGGAGCTGTTTTTT. The chain carries TRBV6-5 and TRBJ2-2; D is perhaps TRBD1 (6 bases). There are 14 residues in the CDR3. The V gene's germline CDR1 is MNHEY and CDR2 SVGAGI. V lost 9 bases and J 3 bases, leaving 14 bases between the germline ends.

This clone appeared a single time. V usage is TRBV6-5 and J usage is TRBJ1-5; 10 bases fit TRBD1. Germline V gene lookup returns CDR1 MNHEY and CDR2 SVGAGI. The CDR3 is 13 residues long. Unmatched junction bases numbered 3, after V lost 6 bases and J lost 7 bases. The CDR3 DNA reads TGTGCCAGCAGACGGACAGGGGGACAGCCCCAGCATTTT. This encodes CASRRTGGQPQHF.

This chain connects TRBV3-1 (or the pseudogene TRBV3-2) to TRBJ1-3, with D unresolved. Germline V CDR1 and CDR2: LGHDT, YNNKEL (reference sequence). There are 16 residues in the CDR3. Deletions cut 4 bases from V and 4 bases from J, with 17 bases between. In DNA form, the CDR3 reads TGTGCCAGCAGCCCCCAGACTTACCCTATCGGAAACACCATATATTTT. Translated: CASSPQTYPIGNTIYF.

This clone was detected only once. The chain couples TRBV27 to TRBJ2-1, with 9 bases lining up with TRBD1. Germline V lookup: CDR1 MNHEY, CDR2 SMNVEV (reference sequence). V was pared by 5 bases and J by 7 bases, with 18 bases of the junction left unmatched. The CDR3 totals 18 residues. CDR3 loop: CASSPGQGSPKSLNEQFF. CDR3 DNA: TGTGCCAGCAGTCCAGGACAGGGGTCACCTAAATCTTTAAATGAGCAGTTCTTC.

The chain combines TRBV5-1 with TRBJ2-1, with D unresolved. The CDR3 is 14 residues long. Germline lookup yields CDR1 SGHRS and CDR2 YFSETQ. The ends were cut back, 1 base at V and 7 bases at J, with 12 bases in the middle. The DNA of the CDR3 is TGCGCCAGCAGCTTGATTCATGGAGAAAATGAGCAGTTCTTC. Protein: CASSLIHGENEQFF.

This chain links TRBV7-9 with TRBJ1-6, with 8 nucleotides matching TRBD1. The CDR3 sequence is 16 residues long. Germline-derived CDR1 and CDR2 are SEHNR and FQNEAQ (reference sequence). V shed 5 bases and J 7 bases; nucleotides not matched to a gene: 10. The CDR3 loop is CASSQISGGPNSPLHF. CDR3 nucleotides: TGTGCCAGCAGCCAAATTTCAGGGGGCCCGAATTCACCCCTCCACTTT.

The chain employs TRBV4-2 and TRBJ1-2, with D perhaps TRBD1 (5 bases). V was shortened by 0 bases and J by 9 bases, with 11 bases between the two germline ends. Per the germline V gene, CDR1 is LGHNA and CDR2 is YNFKEQ. CDR3 length: 13 amino acids. DNA for the CDR3: TGTGCCAGCAGCCAAGATCAGGGTGTACGCTACACCTTC. Translation gives CASSQDQGVRYTF.

The chain joins TRBV2 to TRBJ2-5; no definite D call. With 10 bases removed from V and 5 bases from J, the gap between germline ends came to 8 bases. CDR1 is SNHLY, CDR2 FYNNEI, per germline. The CDR3 is 10 amino acids. This CDR3 reads CATSVETQYF. The CDR3 coding sequence is TGTGCCACCTCGGTGGAGACCCAGTACTTC. The full variable domain, its missing parts supplied by reference TRBV2 and TRBJ2-5, is EPEVTQTPSHQVTQMGQEVILRCVPISNHLYFYWYRQILGQKVEFLVSFYNNEISEKSEIFDDQFSVERPDGSNFTLKIRSTKLEDSAMYFCATSVETQYFGPGTRLLVL.

The CDR3 is CATVEGLSSIKQFF. CDR3 coding DNA: TGTGCCACCGTGGAGGGACTCTCTTCTATTAAGCAGTTCTTC. This chain joins TRBV28 and TRBJ2-1; weak D call: TRBD2 (6 bases). Per the germline V gene, CDR1 is MDHEN and CDR2 is SYDVKM. This CDR3 region has 14 residues. V lost 10 bases, J lost 11 bases, and 24 bases lay in between.

Only one count was recorded for this clone. The rearrangement links TRBV2 to TRBJ2-1; 7 positions agree with TRBD2. Germline CDR1 reads SNHLY; CDR2 reads FYNNEI. The V segment lost 8 bases and the J segment 13 bases; nucleotides outside the gene matches: 2. CDR3 size: 9 residues. The CDR3 sequence is CASGGGQFF. DNA for the CDR3: TGTGCCAGCGGGGGGGGTCAGTTCTTC.

For the CDR3, the DNA is TGCGCCAGCAGTCAAGTGATAGGGAGGGCTCCGAGGGAGCAGTACTTC. As protein: CASSQVIGRAPREQYF. The chain has TRBV23-1 and TRBJ2-7; 7 bases agree with TRBD2. TRBV23-1 has ORF status, its function being uncertain. This CDR3 contains 16 residues. J gave up 7 bases and V 2 bases, and 14 bases lay outside the gene matches.

This chain uses TRBV19 with TRBJ1-5; D is unclear. Trimming shortened V by 2 bases and J by 1 base, and 9 bases separated the two germline ends. Germline assignment: CDR1 LNHDA and CDR2 SQIVND (reference sequence). This CDR3 is 15 amino acids long. The CDR3 DNA follows: TGTGCCAGTAGTATAACGCGCGGGAGCAATCAGCCCCAGCATTTT. The encoded protein is CASSITRGSNQPQHF.

The rearrangement links TRBV30 to TRBJ1-4; D is perhaps TRBD1 (6 bases). Per the germline V gene, CDR1 is GTSNPN and CDR2 is SVGIG (reference sequence). The CDR3 has 13 residues. The ends were cut back, 5 bases at V and 8 bases at J, with 15 bases in the middle. This chain's CDR3 is CAWGTGRGEKLFF. For the CDR3, the DNA is TGTGCCTGGGGAACAGGGAGGGGAGAAAAACTGTTTTTT.

The chain carries TRBV11-3 and TRBJ2-7; weak D call: TRBD2 (6 bases). Trimming removed 1 base at V and 0 bases at J, with 7 bases between. The CDR3 loop spans 14 amino acids. Germline V gene lookup returns CDR1 SGHNT and CDR2 YENEEA. Here the CDR3 reads CASSLVSGSYEQYF. CDR3 in DNA: TGTGCCAGCAGCTTAGTTAGCGGCTCCTACGAGCAGTACTTC.